This section outlines one T cell receptor (beta chain) sequence together with its context. Its target antigen remains unknown. Nothing much larger sits one base from this clone, and base qualities are not available. The germline V gene yields MGHRA for CDR1 and YSYEKL for CDR2. CDR3 length: 16 amino acids, cysteine to phenylalanine. Just the 48-base CDR3 DNA is kept, in frame starting at base 1. Trimming costs V 2 bases and J 5 bases, and their ends lie 16 bases apart. The trial excluded patients who had a history of autoimmune disease or who were on systemic immunosuppression. Peripheral blood for TCR sequencing was collected from all dose cohorts at baseline, on cycle 4 day 1, and on cycle 7 day 1. The samples were taken from a phase I, first-in-human, multicenter, open-label dose-escalation trial of ivuxolimab. Adults with locally advanced or metastatic melanoma, renal cell, hepatocellular, or head and neck squamous cell carcinoma were enrolled in the trial. CD4+ and CD8+ T cells were sorted separately from peripheral blood before TCR sequencing.

These data belong to a study of OX40 agonist ivuxolimab in advanced cancers. In terms of the full investigation: The costimulatory receptor OX40 (CD134) was targeted by ivuxolimab, a fully human IgG2 agonistic monoclonal antibody. Intravenous ivuxolimab was administered to patients every 2 weeks at six dose levels: 0.01, 0.1, 0.3, 1.5, 3 and 10 mg/kg. Of the roughly 54 dose-escalation patients, hepatocellular carcinoma was present in approximately 20, melanoma in roughly 15, renal cell carcinoma in 9 and head and neck cancer in 9. The dose-escalation cohort was 82.7% male with a mean age of about 58 years, ranging from roughly 23 to 90. Prior anti-PD-1, anti-PD-L1 or anti-CTLA-4 therapy was permitted, and roughly two fifths of dose-escalation patients had received checkpoint inhibitors. Partial responses were achieved by three dose-escalation patients, of whom one had hepatocellular carcinoma and two had cutaneous melanoma. Peripheral TCRbeta sequencing was intended to test whether TCR sequence diversity was altered and clonal T-cell expansion was caused by ivuxolimab. The paper covers the monotherapy dose-escalation part of the phase I ivuxolimab trial, which included N of about 50 patients.

On the study overall, not on this receptor specifically: Low levels of normalized T-cell clonal expansion were also seen in some patients who did not respond. In the 0.1-3.0 mg/kg groups, partial responders were among the patients with the lowest normalized peripheral clonal expansion, particularly in CD8+ T cells. After ivuxolimab, more expanded clones were found on average in CD8+ T cells than in CD4+ T cells. Clonal expansion of both CD4+ and CD8+ blood T cells was observed from baseline to week 6 at doses 0.1 to 3.0 mg/kg. Antigen specificity was not determined for the clonally expanded peripheral T cells.

Genomic DNA was extracted from sorted cells for sequencing of the TCRbeta CDR3 region. The immunoSEQ Assay was used to sequence the TCRbeta CDR3 regions. TCRdb retrieved this table from immuneACCESS and kept in-frame rearrangements only. Not all clones are present; in checked studies, unresolved V genes account for under half, and no reason is known for the remainder. Here the sample has about 80,000 clones; approximately 79% occur a single time. The top ten constitute approximately 6.3% of the sample. This receptor was identified in an adult with an advanced solid tumor such as melanoma, head and neck, liver or kidney cancer. Recombination joined TRBV4-1 with TRBJ2-1; the D gene could be TRBD1 or TRBD2, each one agreeing over 5 bases. Sequenced material: CD4+ or CD8+ T cells sorted from blood, taken in a trial of the OX40 agonist ivuxolimab. The CDR3 has the sequence CASSQQPGPANNEQFF. The sequence in DNA is TGCGCCAGCAGCCAACAACCGGGACCCGCGAACAATGAGCAGTTCTTC.